The T cell receptor beta chain under discussion was sequenced for a study of cytomegalovirus exposure and HLA in healthy donors. The PCR employed 60 Vbeta primers together with 13 Jbeta primers. Assay used: immunoSEQ multiplex PCR; TCRdb lists only in-frame clones, some missing. The listing contains some 67,000 clones. The CDR3 sequence is 15 residues long. The junction had 2 bases not matched to a gene; V was cut back by 3 bases and J by 3 bases. Germline CDR1 reads SGHRS; CDR2 reads YFSETQ. The receptor was derived from a woman under 40 in good health and CMV-seronegative. The sample was PBMCs. This sequence joins TRBV5-1 and TRBJ2-3; 12 bases line up with TRBD2. The CDR3 spells CASSSTSGRTDTQYF. CDR3 coding DNA: TGCGCCAGCAGCTCCACTAGCGGGAGGACAGATACGCAGTATTTT. The whole variable domain, filled in from reference TRBV5-1 and TRBJ2-3, reads KAGVTQTPRYLIKTRGQQVTLSCSPISGHRSVSWYQQTPGQGLQFLFEYFSETQRNKGNFPGRFSGRQFSNSRSEMNVSTLELGDSALYLCASSSTSGRTDTQYFGPGTRLTVL.